Listed here are 8 T cell receptor beta chains from one sample, sequenced in a study of cytomegalovirus exposure and HLA in healthy donors. The PCR contained 60 Vbeta and 13 Jbeta primers. The repertoire was sequenced with immunoSEQ multiplex PCR; TCRdb's copy has only in-frame clones and lacks some. The sample yields 150,000 or so clones, around 79% seen once. Input material: PBMCs. The receptors were gathered from a young man in good health and CMV-seropositive.

This clone has only one observation. The V and J genes are TRBV27 and TRBJ1-1, with D unresolved. Germline V gene lookup returns CDR1 MNHEY and CDR2 SMNVEV (reference sequence). The V and J ends lost 2 bases and 7 bases respectively, with 14 bases between them. The CDR3 contains 14 residues. CDR3 DNA: TGTGCCAGCAGTTTACAGGCAGGCCTAATTGAAGCTTTCTTT. Translated: CASSLQAGLIEAFF.

The V call is TRBV5-1, the J call TRBJ2-7; 7 bases fit TRBD1. V dropped 7 bases and J dropped 5; count of bases not matched to a gene: 9. The CDR3 length is 13 residues. Germline CDR1 reads SGHRS; CDR2 reads YFSETQ. CDR3 protein: CASFRDSNNEQYF. The CDR3 DNA reads as TGCGCCAGCTTCCGGGACAGTAACAACGAGCAGTACTTC.

This rearrangement joins TRBV28 to TRBJ2-3; 8 nucleotides match TRBD1. Germline V gene sequence: CDR1 MDHEN, CDR2 SYDVKM. J gave up 0 bases and V 7 bases, and 21 bases lay outside the gene matches. CDR3 length: 20 amino acids. The CDR3 DNA reads as TGTGCCAGCACCATAGCCGCAGGGGGCGCTCGGGAACGTAGCACAGATACGCAGTATTTT. This codes for CASTIAAGGARERSTDTQYF.

The chain uses TRBV5-6 and TRBJ1-6; D is possibly TRBD1 (6 bases). In germline, CDR1 is SGHDT, CDR2 YYEEEE. The CDR3 has 17 amino acids. Trimming shortened V by 3 bases and J by 3 bases, and 16 bases separated the two germline ends. The CDR3 here is CASSSGGPAIYNSPLHF. CDR3 nucleotides: TGTGCCAGCAGCTCGGGGGGCCCGGCCATCTATAATTCACCCCTCCACTTT.

This rearrangement joins TRBV28 to TRBJ2-7, with 7 bases matching TRBD1. J lost 1 base, V lost 7 bases, and 7 bases had no gene match. CDR3 length: 14 residues. From germline, CDR1 is MDHEN and CDR2 SYDVKM. The CDR3: CASTVPGQSYEQYF. CDR3 nucleotide sequence: TGTGCCAGCACCGTACCGGGACAGTCCTACGAGCAGTACTTC.

The chain has TRBV6-6 and TRBJ1-1, with D tentatively TRBD1 (6 bases). Germline loops: CDR1 MNHNY, CDR2 SVGAGI (reference sequence). V lost 2 bases and J lost 5, with 12 bases in between. This CDR3 is 14 amino acids long. Written as DNA, the CDR3 is TGTGCCAGCAGTTACCCCGGGGGGCAAACTGAAGCTTTCTTT. Translation: CASSYPGGQTEAFF.

This chain uses TRBV19 with TRBJ2-2; maybe TRBD2 (5 bases). This CDR3 contains 16 residues. Germline-derived CDR1 and CDR2 are LNHDA and SQIVND (reference sequence). V was shortened by 7 bases and J by 5 bases, with 20 bases between the two germline ends. CDR3 sequence (DNA): TGTGCCAGTACCCCCCTTGGTGGGAGAGGGACCGGGGAGCTGTTTTTT. It yields the protein CASTPLGGRGTGELFF.

The V call is TRBV2, the J call TRBJ1-5; TRBD1 aligns across 12 bases. Germline CDR1 SNHLY, CDR2 FYNNEI. The length of the CDR3 is 15 residues. Trimming cost V 6 bases and J 6 bases; bases outside gene matches: 6. CDR3 sequence reads: CASRAGTGGGQPQHF. DNA of the CDR3: TGTGCCAGCAGGGCCGGGACAGGGGGCGGTCAGCCCCAGCATTTT. The variable domain in full, completed from reference TRBV2 and TRBJ1-5, reads EPEVTQTPSHQVTQMGQEVILRCVPISNHLYFYWYRQILGQKVEFLVSFYNNEISEKSEIFDDQFSVERPDGSNFTLKIRSTKLEDSAMYFCASRAGTGGGQPQHFGDGTRLSIL.